A selection of T cell receptor beta chains follows, all from one sample in a study of T cell responses to AZD1222 COVID-19 vaccine. Data came from immunoSEQ multiplex PCR; TCRdb stores just in-frame clones and leaves some out. The sample records about 150,000 clones, approximately 90% being singletons. The specimen comprised peripheral blood, sampled 28 days after the second AZD1222 dose. Receptors were obtained from an adult who received the AZD1222 COVID-19 vaccine. The CDR3 runs from the conserved cysteine through the conserved F or W. The D gene is left open where the match is weak. The listing skips clone size in some rows; elsewhere it reads once, few, many or a size class.

.	TRBV6-2/TRBV6-3	TRBJ2-1	TRBD2	16	CASSDPGTGGFNEQFF	TGTGCCAGCAGTGATCCGGGGACGGGAGGCTTCAATGAGCAGTTCTTC
.	TRBV20-1	TRBJ2-1	.	10	CSASRNEQFF	TGCAGTGCTTCTCGGAATGAGCAGTTCTTC
.	TRBV6-5	TRBJ1-2	.	12	CASSFSNYGYTF	TGTGCCAGCAGTTTCAGTAACTATGGCTACACCTTC
.	TRBV3-1/TRBV3-2	TRBJ2-5	TRBD1	13	CASSSTGGETQYF	TGTGCCAGCAGCTCAACAGGGGGAGAGACCCAGTACTTC
.	TRBV16	TRBJ2-3	TRBD2	18	CASSQPGLAGHRPDTQYF	TGTGCCAGCAGCCAACCGGGACTAGCGGGACACCGCCCAGATACGCAGTATTTT
.	TRBV6-5	TRBJ1-5	.	14	CASSYSWGDQPQHF	TGTGCCAGCAGTTACTCTTGGGGCGATCAGCCCCAGCATTTT
.	TRBV29-1	TRBJ2-6	.	13	CSARPSGANVLTF	TGCAGCGCCCGGCCCTCTGGGGCCAACGTCCTGACTTTC
once	TRBV30	TRBJ2-7	TRBD2	13	CAWSTAGAYEQYF	TGTGCCTGGAGTACAGCGGGAGCGTACGAGCAGTACTTC
once	TRBV11-3	TRBJ2-3	TRBD2	17	CASSGGPSGIITDTQYF	TGTGCCAGCAGCGGGGGCCCTAGCGGGATAATCACAGATACGCAGTATTTT
.	TRBV28	TRBJ2-5	.	12	CASTQGRETQYF	TGTGCCAGCACCCAGGGGCGGGAGACCCAGTACTTC
.	TRBV9	TRBJ2-1	.	11	CASSVEGLLFF	TGTGCCAGCAGCGTAGAAGGACTACTGTTCTTC
.	TRBV5-1	TRBJ1-5	.	15	CASSWGDLANQPQHF	TGCGCCAGCAGTTGGGGAGATTTAGCCAATCAGCCCCAGCATTTT
.	TRBV7-9	TRBJ1-3	.	12	CASSPRRNTIYF	TGTGCCAGCAGCCCTCGACGAAACACCATATATTTT
.	TRBV18	TRBJ1-1	.	15	CASSLRQLSNTEAFF	TGTGCCAGCTCACTCCGTCAACTATCGAACACTGAAGCTTTCTTT
.	TRBV2	TRBJ1-5	TRBD1	16	CASSLFRDSGNQPQHF	TGTGCCAGCAGTTTGTTCCGGGACAGCGGCAATCAGCCCCAGCATTTT
.	TRBV28	TRBJ1-6	.	14	CASSLWRQGWPLHF	TGTGCCAGCAGTTTATGGCGCCAGGGATGGCCCCTCCACTTT
.	TRBV7-9	TRBJ1-2	TRBD1	14	CASSIGQGALGYTF	TGTGCCAGCAGCATCGGACAGGGGGCTCTCGGCTACACCTTC
.	TRBV15	TRBJ1-2	TRBD1	13	CATRDRPNYGYTF	TGTGCCACGCGGGACAGGCCAAACTATGGCTACACCTTC
.	TRBV7-8	TRBJ2-7	.	14	CASSLVVPAYEQYF	TGTGCCAGCAGCTTAGTAGTACCTGCCTACGAGCAGTACTTC
.	TRBV3-1/TRBV3-2	TRBJ2-7	TRBD2	13	CASSRGTSREQYF	TGTGCCAGCAGCCGCGGGACTAGCCGCGAGCAGTACTTC
.	TRBV30	TRBJ2-3	.	15	CAWRGTYEGTDTQYF	TGTGCCTGGAGGGGGACGTACGAAGGCACAGATACGCAGTATTTT
once	TRBV9	TRBJ2-3	.	16	CASSVGDISSTDTQYF	TGTGCCAGCAGCGTTGGGGACATTTCGAGCACAGATACGCAGTATTTT
.	TRBV2	TRBJ1-1	.	14	CASSERRYGTEAFF	TGTGCCAGCAGTGAACGGAGGTACGGGACTGAAGCTTTCTTT
.	TRBV10-3	TRBJ1-2	.	14	CAISDVGVRYGYTF	TGTGCCATCAGTGATGTAGGGGTCAGGTATGGCTACACCTTC
.	TRBV27	TRBJ2-2	.	15	CASSLGLGNTGELFF	TGTGCCAGCAGTCTGGGACTCGGAAACACCGGGGAGCTGTTTTTT
once	TRBV10-3	TRBJ1-5	.	15	CAISDWEGGGQPQHF	TGTGCCATCAGTGATTGGGAGGGGGGAGGTCAGCCCCAGCATTTT
.	TRBV28	TRBJ1-3	TRBD1	19	CASSYAALGQGSSGNTIYF	TGTGCCAGCAGTTATGCGGCCCTCGGACAGGGAAGCTCTGGAAACACCATATATTTT
.	TRBV4-2	TRBJ1-5	.	15	CASSQEVGSNQPQHF	TGTGCCAGCAGCCAAGAAGTGGGTAGCAATCAGCCCCAGCATTTT
.	TRBV4-1	TRBJ1-2	.	15	CASSQPLRRSYGYTF	TGCGCCAGCAGCCAACCCCTGAGGAGGTCCTATGGCTACACCTTC
.	TRBV10-3	TRBJ2-6	.	15	CAISESEDGANVLTF	TGTGCCATCAGTGAGTCCGAGGATGGGGCCAACGTCCTGACTTTC
once	TRBV5-1	TRBJ1-4	TRBD1	17	CASSLAPQGGSNEKLFF	TGCGCCAGCAGCTTGGCCCCTCAGGGGGGGTCTAATGAAAAACTGTTTTTT
.	TRBV7-2	TRBJ2-1	.	15	CASSLGAGSPNEQFF	TGTGCCAGCAGCTTAGGGGCAGGGTCTCCCAATGAGCAGTTCTTC
.	TRBV13	TRBJ2-1	TRBD2	15	CASSLVSSGSYEQFF	TGTGCCAGCAGCTTAGTTTCTAGCGGGAGTTATGAGCAGTTCTTC
.	TRBV18	TRBJ2-2	.	17	CASSPGPPGPSTGELFF	TGTGCCAGCTCACCGGGGCCCCCTGGCCCTTCTACCGGGGAGCTGTTTTTT
.	TRBV9	TRBJ2-2	TRBD1	16	CASSPLGQSYTGELFF	TGTGCCAGCAGCCCCTTGGGACAGTCTTACACCGGGGAGCTGTTTTTT
.	TRBV7-2	TRBJ2-2	.	14	CASSLVGGDEELFF	TGTGCCAGCAGCTTAGTCGGTGGGGACGAGGAGCTGTTTTTT
.	TRBV2	TRBJ2-1	.	12	CASGSTMWEQFF	TGTGCCAGCGGAAGTACAATGTGGGAGCAGTTCTTC
.	TRBV7-9	TRBJ1-5	TRBD1	18	CASSPTGTGAYSNQPQHF	TGTGCCAGCAGTCCCACTGGGACAGGGGCCTATAGCAATCAGCCCCAGCATTTT
.	TRBV6-4	TRBJ2-3	TRBD2	16	CASSDSSGKGTDTQYF	TGTGCCAGCAGTGACTCGAGCGGGAAGGGCACAGATACGCAGTATTTT
.	TRBV10-1	TRBJ2-7	.	13	CASSADTSLEQYF	TGCGCCAGCAGTGCCGACACTAGCCTCGAGCAGTACTTC
few	TRBV7-2	TRBJ2-7	.	13	CASSTDSPNEQYF	TGTGCCAGCAGCACGGACAGTCCCAACGAGCAGTACTTC
.	TRBV25-1	TRBJ1-1	.	15	CASSASNEGLSEAFF	TGTGCCAGCAGTGCCTCGAACGAGGGGTTATCTGAAGCTTTCTTT
.	TRBV15	TRBJ1-3	TRBD1	15	CATSRRTGSGNTIYF	TGTGCCACCAGCAGGCGGACAGGGTCCGGAAACACCATATATTTT
.	TRBV15	TRBJ1-6	.	15	CATSRDLIINSPLHF	TGTGCCACCAGCAGAGACCTCATAATTAATTCACCCCTCCACTTT
.	TRBV9	TRBJ1-3	.	16	CASSDSGGDSGNTIYF	TGTGCCAGCAGCGACTCAGGTGGAGACTCTGGAAACACCATATATTTT
.	TRBV6-5	TRBJ1-1	.	15	CASSYSTSGYTEAFF	TGTGCCAGCAGTTACTCGACCAGTGGGTACACTGAAGCTTTCTTT